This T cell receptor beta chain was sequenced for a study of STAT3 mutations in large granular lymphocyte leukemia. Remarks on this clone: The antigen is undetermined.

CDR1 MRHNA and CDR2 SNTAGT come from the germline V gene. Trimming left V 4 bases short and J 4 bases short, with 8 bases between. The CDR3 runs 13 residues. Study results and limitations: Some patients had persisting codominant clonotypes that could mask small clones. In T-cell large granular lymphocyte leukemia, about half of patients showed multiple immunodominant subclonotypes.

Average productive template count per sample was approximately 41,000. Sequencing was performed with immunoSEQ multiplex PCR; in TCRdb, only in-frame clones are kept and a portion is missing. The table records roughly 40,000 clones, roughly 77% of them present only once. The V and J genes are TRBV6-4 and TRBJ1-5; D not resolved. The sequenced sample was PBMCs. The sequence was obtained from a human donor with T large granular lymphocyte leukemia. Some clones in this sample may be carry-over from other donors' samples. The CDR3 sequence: CASSVSGNQPQHF. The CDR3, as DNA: TGTGCCAGCAGTGTCTCGGGGAATCAGCCCCAGCATTTT.